The rows below give T cell receptor beta chains drawn from one sample of a study of blood T cell repertoires in COVID-19. Data came from immunoSEQ multiplex PCR; TCRdb stores just in-frame clones and leaves some out. The data show around 200,000 clones, approximately 90% seen once. Source material: peripheral blood. Every receptor here comes from a man younger than 45 with acute or convalescent COVID-19. Each CDR3 is given with its conserved first and last residue. A D gene is named only where the DNA matches it firmly. A row's size may be missing; if present it is once, few, many or a size class.

j_call: TRBJ1-2
clone_size: once
v_call: TRBV10-2
d_call: -
cdr3_nt: TGCGCCAGCAGTCACAGGGAATGGGGTGGCTACACCTTC
cdr3_aa: CASSHREWGGYTF

j_call: TRBJ1-5
clone_size: -
v_call: TRBV20-1
d_call: -
cdr3_nt: TGCAGTGCTAGTAGCCCTGTTCGTGCTCAGCCCCAGCATTTT
cdr3_aa: CSASSPVRAQPQHF

j_call: TRBJ1-2
clone_size: -
v_call: TRBV19
d_call: -
cdr3_nt: TGTGCCAGTAGCAATAGACAGTCTGGCTACACCTTC
cdr3_aa: CASSNRQSGYTF

j_call: TRBJ1-1
clone_size: -
v_call: TRBV6-5
d_call: -
cdr3_nt: TGTGCCAGCCACCAGGACAAGGGTAGTGAAGCTTTCTTT
cdr3_aa: CASHQDKGSEAFF

j_call: TRBJ2-7
clone_size: -
v_call: TRBV5-1
d_call: -
cdr3_nt: TGCGCCAGCAGCTCCAACTACGAGCAGTACTTC
cdr3_aa: CASSSNYEQYF

j_call: TRBJ2-1
clone_size: -
v_call: TRBV21-1
d_call: -
cdr3_nt: TGTGCCAGCAGCAAAGGGAATCAGCGGGGGGGTTCTTACAATGAGCAGTTCTTC
cdr3_aa: CASSKGNQRGGSYNEQFF

j_call: TRBJ2-1
clone_size: -
v_call: TRBV25-1
d_call: TRBD2
cdr3_nt: TGTGCCAGCAGCGGCCCCCGGCCTAGCGGGAGCTCCTACAATGAGCAGTTCTTC
cdr3_aa: CASSGPRPSGSSYNEQFF

j_call: TRBJ2-2
clone_size: -
v_call: TRBV18
d_call: -
cdr3_nt: TGTGCCAGCTCACCTATATTCACCGGGGAGCTGTTTTTT
cdr3_aa: CASSPIFTGELFF

j_call: TRBJ1-1
clone_size: -
v_call: TRBV11-2
d_call: -
cdr3_nt: TGTGCCAGCAGCCGAGGTCGGACTGAAGCTTTCTTT
cdr3_aa: CASSRGRTEAFF

j_call: TRBJ2-5
clone_size: -
v_call: TRBV15
d_call: -
cdr3_nt: TGTGCCACCAGCATGAAGGGGCAAACCCAGTACTTC
cdr3_aa: CATSMKGQTQYF

j_call: TRBJ2-7
clone_size: few
v_call: TRBV5-1
d_call: TRBD2
cdr3_nt: TGCGCCAGCAGCTTGTTGCGGGAGGGCCGGAGCTCCTACGAGCAGTACTTC
cdr3_aa: CASSLLREGRSSYEQYF

j_call: TRBJ1-5
clone_size: -
v_call: TRBV18
d_call: -
cdr3_nt: TGTGCCAGCTCACCGGGCGGGGATCAGCCCCAGCATTTT
cdr3_aa: CASSPGGDQPQHF

j_call: TRBJ2-1
clone_size: -
v_call: TRBV9
d_call: -
cdr3_nt: TGTGCCAGCAGCGTTACATTGTTGGCAGGAAGGTCCTACAATGAGCAGTTCTTC
cdr3_aa: CASSVTLLAGRSYNEQFF

j_call: TRBJ1-1
clone_size: -
v_call: TRBV20-1
d_call: -
cdr3_nt: TGCAGTGCTAGAGAAACTTCCGGGAGTCCTTTT
cdr3_aa: CSARETSGSPF

j_call: TRBJ1-2
clone_size: few
v_call: TRBV28
d_call: -
cdr3_nt: TGTGCCAGCACCGTCCCCCAGCGGGGCTACACCTTC
cdr3_aa: CASTVPQRGYTF

j_call: TRBJ2-5
clone_size: -
v_call: TRBV9
d_call: TRBD2
cdr3_nt: TGTGCCAGCAGTCAAACCGGGGGGAGTGTGGAGACCCAGTACTTC
cdr3_aa: CASSQTGGSVETQYF

j_call: TRBJ2-7
clone_size: -
v_call: TRBV14
d_call: TRBD1
cdr3_nt: TGTGCCAGCAGCATAGACAGGGGCCAGCAGTACTTC
cdr3_aa: CASSIDRGQQYF

j_call: TRBJ1-2
clone_size: few
v_call: TRBV25-1
d_call: TRBD1
cdr3_nt: TGTGCCAGCACCATGGAGGGGGCCGGCAACTATGGCTACACCTTC
cdr3_aa: CASTMEGAGNYGYTF

j_call: TRBJ2-1
clone_size: -
v_call: TRBV6-5
d_call: TRBD2
cdr3_nt: TGTGCCAGCAGTCGGAGCGGGGGATATGAGCAGTTCTTC
cdr3_aa: CASSRSGGYEQFF

j_call: TRBJ2-7
clone_size: -
v_call: TRBV11-2
d_call: -
cdr3_nt: TGTGCCAGCAGCATCAACCCACAGGGCTCCTACGAGCAGTACTTC
cdr3_aa: CASSINPQGSYEQYF

j_call: TRBJ1-6
clone_size: once
v_call: TRBV2
d_call: -
cdr3_nt: TGTGCCAGCAGTGAACAGGGTCAGAATAATTCACCCCTCCACTTT
cdr3_aa: CASSEQGQNNSPLHF

j_call: TRBJ1-5
clone_size: -
v_call: TRBV6-1
d_call: -
cdr3_nt: TGTGCCAGCAGTGAAGCAGGGCGGGGTGAACAGCCCCAGCATTTT
cdr3_aa: CASSEAGRGEQPQHF

j_call: TRBJ1-3
clone_size: few
v_call: TRBV7-8
d_call: -
cdr3_nt: TGTGCCAGCAGCTTAGAGCCGGGGGGGACTGGAAACACCATATATTTT
cdr3_aa: CASSLEPGGTGNTIYF

j_call: TRBJ1-5
clone_size: -
v_call: TRBV7-9
d_call: -
cdr3_nt: TGTGCCAGCAGCTTAGGTGCGGGTCGGAGGGATCAGCCCCAGCATTTT
cdr3_aa: CASSLGAGRRDQPQHF

j_call: TRBJ1-1
clone_size: -
v_call: TRBV19
d_call: TRBD1
cdr3_nt: TGTGCCAGTAGTAGAAGGGACAGGGGGTGGTCTCGGACTGAAGCTTTCTTT
cdr3_aa: CASSRRDRGWSRTEAFF

j_call: TRBJ1-6
clone_size: -
v_call: TRBV6-7
d_call: TRBD1
cdr3_nt: TGTGCCAGCAGTTACGAGGGACAGGGCAATTCACCCCTCCACTTT
cdr3_aa: CASSYEGQGNSPLHF

j_call: TRBJ1-1
clone_size: -
v_call: TRBV5-4
d_call: -
cdr3_nt: TGTGCCAGCAGCTTGCGGGGGGCGCCGGCTGAAGCTTTCTTT
cdr3_aa: CASSLRGAPAEAFF

j_call: TRBJ2-7
clone_size: -
v_call: TRBV18
d_call: -
cdr3_nt: TGTGCCAGCTCACCACGAGCAGGGGTAGGCGAGCAGTACTTC
cdr3_aa: CASSPRAGVGEQYF